The 9 T cell receptor beta chains below were found in one sample sequenced in a study of identical twins listed by TCRdb under 2016. Libraries were made using 5' RACE. Instrument on record: Illumina HiSeq 2000. TCRdb took the public reads, trimmed them with fastp at Q25, ran MiXCR for clone calling and kept in-frame beta chains. For every CDR3 protein sequence, its rows merge into one entry that carries the most common genes and DNA. The sample table contains approximately 260,000 distinct CDR3 sequences; only one count was recorded for around 8% of them. The top ten clones comprise less than 4% of the sample. The same data also contributed to another study, on yellow fever vaccine responses in identical twins.

Sequenced sample: CD8+ T cells sorted from blood. The receptors were sampled from a woman between 18 and 30 years old in good health.

This clonotype turned up a few times. The rearrangement uses TRBV5-1 and TRBJ1-1; perhaps TRBD1 as D (6 bases). V was shortened by 0 bases and J by 5 bases, with 14 bases between the two germline ends. CDR1 and CDR2 (germline): SGHRS, YFSETQ. The CDR3 contains 15 residues. CDR3 bases: TGCGCCAGCAGCTTGGATCGGGGGGCGAGGACTGAAGCTTTCTTT. It specifies CASSLDRGARTEAFF.

This clonotype has at least ten counts. The J gene is TRBJ2-3, the V gene TRBV4-3; no definite D call. Germline V gives CDR1 LGHNA, CDR2 YSLEER. The CDR3 has 14 amino acids. The V and J ends lost 1 base and 2 bases respectively, with 7 bases between them. The CDR3 loop is CASSQAGPTDTQYF. The CDR3, as DNA: TGCGCCAGCAGCCAAGCCGGCCCCACAGATACGCAGTATTTT.

At least ten counts were recorded for this clonotype. The CDR3 protein is CANRDFLTDTQYF. The CDR3 DNA reads TGTGCCAACCGGGACTTCCTCACAGATACGCAGTATTTT. The chain uses TRBV10-3 and TRBJ2-3; D perhaps matches TRBD2 (6 bases). Germline CDR1 ENHRY, CDR2 SYGVKD. V was shortened by 10 bases and J by 2 bases, with 13 bases between the two germline ends. This CDR3 has 13 residues.

There are many counts of this clonotype. This rearrangement joins TRBV6-5 to TRBJ1-1, with a possible D match to TRBD1 (6 bases). Between the trimmed V and J ends, which lost 0 bases and 5 bases, there was a span of 10 bases. The CDR3 covers 14 residues. CDR1 and CDR2 from the germline V gene are MNHEY and SVGAGI. CDR3 bases: TGTGCCAGCAGTTACTCGAGGGGGGGGACTGAAGCTTTCTTT. Protein: CASSYSRGGTEAFF.

This clonotype was detected many times. V usage is TRBV12-3 or TRBV12-4 and J usage is TRBJ1-3; D gene ambiguous. The V end was cut by 7 bases, the J end by 0 bases, with 13 bases between. This CDR3 is 15 amino acids long. CDR3 loop: CASTERKNSGNTIYF. The CDR3 nucleotides read TGTGCCAGCACCGAAAGGAAGAACTCTGGAAACACCATATATTTT.

This sequence joins TRBV5-4 and TRBJ2-1, with TRBD2 as a possible D gene (6 bases). CDR3 size: 15 residues. V gave up 4 bases and J gave up 4 bases, with 15 bases separating them. Germline CDR1 reads SGHNT; CDR2 reads YYREEE (reference sequence). CDR3 coding DNA: TGTGCCAGCAGCCCTGTCGCGGGAACTTACAATGAGCAGTTCTTC. Its translation is CASSPVAGTYNEQFF.

This clonotype was seen at least ten times. The chain is built from TRBV10-3 and TRBJ2-7; D is perhaps TRBD2 (6 bases). The V gene lost 6 bases and the J gene lost 3 bases, with 12 bases spanning the gap. This CDR3 is built from 13 residues. CDR1 is ENHRY, CDR2 SYGVKD, per germline. The CDR3 protein is CAISGDSIYEQYF. CDR3 in DNA: TGTGCCATCAGCGGGGACTCGATCTACGAGCAGTACTTC.

This clonotype was observed a handful of times. The rearrangement links TRBV20-1 to TRBJ2-7; tentative D call: TRBD2 (6 bases). The CDR3 length is 16 residues. Germline CDR1 and CDR2: DFQATT and SNEGSKA (reference sequence). Trimming took off 0 bases at V and 6 bases at J, with 21 bases between the two ends. CDR3 bases: TGCAGTGCTAGAGATCTGGGGGGAGGTGAGTTACGCGAGCAGTACTTC. Encoded protein: CSARDLGGGELREQYF.

This chain links TRBV12-3 or TRBV12-4 with TRBJ2-1, with 11 bases identical to TRBD2. The V and J ends lost 5 bases and 2 bases, in that order; junction bases with no gene match: 5. This CDR3 has 16 residues. CDR3 loop: CASSPRTSGPYNEQFF. CDR3 bases: TGTGCCAGCAGTCCAAGGACTAGCGGGCCCTACAATGAGCAGTTCTTC.